The source of this T cell receptor beta chain is a study of blood T cell repertoires in COVID-19. Profiled with immunoSEQ multiplex PCR; TCRdb holds only in-frame clones, not every one. The sample records 65,000 to 100,000 clones, roughly nine tenths being singletons. V lost 6 bases, J lost 1 base, and 10 bases lay in between. The CDR3 covers 13 residues. CDR1 and CDR2 (germline): SEHNR, FQNEAQ (reference sequence). Sequenced sample: peripheral blood. The rearrangement links TRBV7-9 to TRBJ2-7, with D maybe TRBD2 (5 bases). The receptor's source is a man between 50 and 59 years old with acute or convalescent COVID-19. As DNA, the CDR3 is TGTGCCAGCAGACTGGAGGTTTCCTACGAGCAGTACTTC. Protein sequence: CASRLEVSYEQYF.